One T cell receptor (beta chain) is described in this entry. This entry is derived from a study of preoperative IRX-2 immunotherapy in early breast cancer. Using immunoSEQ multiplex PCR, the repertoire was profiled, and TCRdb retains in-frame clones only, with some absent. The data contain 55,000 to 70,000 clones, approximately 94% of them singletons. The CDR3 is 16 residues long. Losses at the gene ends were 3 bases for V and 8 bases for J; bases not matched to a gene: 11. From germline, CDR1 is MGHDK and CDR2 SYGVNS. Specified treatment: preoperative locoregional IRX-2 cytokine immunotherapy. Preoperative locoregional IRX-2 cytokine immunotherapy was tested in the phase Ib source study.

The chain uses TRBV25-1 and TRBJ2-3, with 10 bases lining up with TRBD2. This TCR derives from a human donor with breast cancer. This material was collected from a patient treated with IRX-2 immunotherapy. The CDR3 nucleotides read TGTGCCAGCAGTGACCCCAGGCTAGCGGGAGCCCCTACGCAGTATTTT. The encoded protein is CASSDPRLAGAPTQYF.